These T cell receptor beta chains were read from a single sample in a study of blood T cell repertoires in COVID-19. Measured with immunoSEQ multiplex PCR; TCRdb has only the in-frame clones, and not every one. The sample lists about 170,000 clones, approximately 80% seen once, with around 7% in the top ten. Sequencing was carried out using peripheral blood. These receptors were obtained from a middle-aged woman with COVID-19, enrolled during active disease. Each CDR3 is given with its conserved first and last residue. D genes are given only for firm matches. Clone size is stated in some rows and not others, as once, few, many or a class when expanded.

j_gene | v_gene | d_gene | abundance | CDR3nt | CDR3aa
TRBJ2-6 | TRBV7-6 | TRBD1 | - | TGTGCCAGCAGCTCAGGGGGCGCCTCTGGGGCCAACGTCCTGACTTTC | CASSSGGASGANVLTF
TRBJ2-1 | TRBV7-9 | - | - | TGTGCCAGCAGCCACTTATTTGCAACAGGCTCTGGAGAGCAGTTCTTC | CASSHLFATGSGEQFF
TRBJ2-1 | TRBV5-1 | - | - | TGCGCCAGCAGCACCGCAGGGGGGAGCTCCTACAATGAGCAGTTCTTC | CASSTAGGSSYNEQFF
TRBJ1-2 | TRBV28 | TRBD1 | - | TGTGCCAGCAGTTCAAACCGGGACAGGGAGTTCGCCTATGGCTACACCTTC | CASSSNRDREFAYGYTF
TRBJ1-2 | TRBV7-2 | - | once | TGTGCCAGCAGCTTAGCCAGGGCCCGCGCCCTCGACTATGGCTACACCTTC | CASSLARARALDYGYTF
TRBJ1-2 | TRBV18 | TRBD1 | few | TGTGCCAGCTCACCCGACAGGGTAGGGGTTTATGGCTACACCTTC | CASSPDRVGVYGYTF
TRBJ2-5 | TRBV6-5 | - | once | TGTGCCAGCAGTTCCGGGGATCCGAGGGAGACCCAGTACTTC | CASSSGDPRETQYF
TRBJ2-5 | TRBV2 | - | - | TGTGCCAGCATCTCATGGAGGGGTCGGGAGACCCAGTACTTC | CASISWRGRETQYF
TRBJ2-6 | TRBV20-1 | - | - | TGCAGTGCTAGTACAGCCGGGACATTAACTTTTTCTGGGGCCAACGTCCTGACTTTC | CSASTAGTLTFSGANVLTF
TRBJ1-6 | TRBV2 | TRBD1 | - | TGTGCCAGCAGGGGGACAGGGGCTTCACCCCTCCACTTT | CASRGTGASPLHF
TRBJ1-1 | TRBV19 | - | - | TGTGCCAGTAGCTACACGGGGGGGACTGAAGCTTTCTTT | CASSYTGGTEAFF
TRBJ2-4 | TRBV28 | - | - | TGTGCCAGCAGTTCTAATCTAAACATTCAGTACTTC | CASSSNLNIQYF
TRBJ1-1 | TRBV6-1 | - | - | TGTGCCAGCAGTGAACCCCCAGGGGTGAACACTGAAGCTTTCTTT | CASSEPPGVNTEAFF
TRBJ2-3 | TRBV20-1 | TRBD1 | - | TGCAGTGCTAGTGGGGACAGGGGGCAGAGCACAGATACGCAGTATTTT | CSASGDRGQSTDTQYF
TRBJ1-1 | TRBV6-1 | TRBD1 | - | TGTGCCAGCAGTGATCCCACCTTTGCGACAGGGACGAGTTTGAACACTGAAGCTTTCTTT | CASSDPTFATGTSLNTEAFF
TRBJ2-1 | TRBV7-8 | TRBD2 | - | TGTGCCAGCAGCTTGGCCCCAGCGGGGGGTGGTCTGAATGAGCAGTTCTTC | CASSLAPAGGGLNEQFF
TRBJ2-6 | TRBV7-2 | - | few | TGTGCCAGCAGCTTCGGGTGGTCGGGGGCCAACGTCCTGACTTTC | CASSFGWSGANVLTF
TRBJ1-1 | TRBV12-3/TRBV12-4 | - | few | TGTGCCAGCAGTTTAGGGCCGAACACTGAAGCTTTCTTT | CASSLGPNTEAFF
TRBJ2-3 | TRBV29-1 | - | - | TGCAGCGTTGCTGCGGGACCAGATACGCAGTATTTT | CSVAAGPDTQYF
TRBJ1-5 | TRBV2 | TRBD1 | once | TGTGCCAGCAATAGACAGGGGGCGAGCAATCAGCCCCAGCATTTT | CASNRQGASNQPQHF
TRBJ2-2 | TRBV9 | TRBD2 | - | TGTGCCAGCAGCCCAAAGGGACTAGCGGGGGGCCGACGCACCGGGGAGCTGTTTTTT | CASSPKGLAGGRRTGELFF
TRBJ2-1 | TRBV7-2 | - | - | TGTGCCAGCAGTCCTGGACGGGGTAACTACAATGAGCAGTTCTTC | CASSPGRGNYNEQFF
TRBJ1-1 | TRBV24-1 | TRBD1 | - | TGTGCCACCAGTGAATCGACAGGGAGGAGAGCTTTCTTT | CATSESTGRRAFF
TRBJ2-1 | TRBV15 | - | - | TGTGCCACCAGCGCGAGTGTGGGGCCGTCCGGCAATGAGCAGTTCTTC | CATSASVGPSGNEQFF
TRBJ2-1 | TRBV3-1/TRBV3-2 | TRBD1 | - | TGTGCCACCAAGGGACAGGGCTCCTACAATGAGCAGTTCTTC | CATKGQGSYNEQFF
TRBJ1-5 | TRBV30 | - | - | TGTGCCTGGAGTGTACCCGGGGGTAGTCAGCCCCAGCATTTT | CAWSVPGGSQPQHF
TRBJ1-2 | TRBV2 | - | - | TGTGCCAGCAACGGGTTTTACTATGGCTACACCTTC | CASNGFYYGYTF
TRBJ1-2 | TRBV11-1 | - | - | TGTGCCAGCAGCCCAGCTAACTATGGCTACACCTTC | CASSPANYGYTF
TRBJ2-1 | TRBV6-4 | TRBD2 | many | TGTGCCAGCAGTGATACTAGCGGGACATACAATGAGCAGTTCTTC | CASSDTSGTYNEQFF
TRBJ1-5 | TRBV27 | TRBD1 | - | TGTGCCAGCAGAATCGGACAGGGCCAACAGCCCCAGCATTTT | CASRIGQGQQPQHF
TRBJ1-2 | TRBV6-5 | - | - | TGTGCCAGCAGTTACTCCGCAGGCTTCTATGGCTACACCTTC | CASSYSAGFYGYTF
TRBJ1-2 | TRBV3-1/TRBV3-2 | - | few | TGTGCCAGCAGCCAACGGGGTCCTGTGGACTATGGCTACACCTTC | CASSQRGPVDYGYTF
TRBJ1-2 | TRBV25-1 | TRBD1 | - | TGTGCCAGCAGTGCTAAGGGACAGGGAAACGGCTACACCTTC | CASSAKGQGNGYTF
TRBJ2-7 | TRBV27 | - | - | TGTGCCAGCAGTTATAACGGTTGGGGGCTCTACGAGCAGTACTTC | CASSYNGWGLYEQYF
TRBJ2-7 | TRBV4-1 | TRBD1 | - | TGCGCCAGCAGCCAAGTACCACAGGGGGACTACGAGCAGTACTTC | CASSQVPQGDYEQYF
TRBJ2-1 | TRBV27 | - | few | TGTGCCAGCAGGACTACCTACAATGAGCAGTTCTTC | CASRTTYNEQFF
TRBJ2-1 | TRBV10-1 | TRBD2 | - | TGCGCCAGCAGTGAGTCGACTAGCGGGAGGAATGAGCAGTTCTTC | CASSESTSGRNEQFF
TRBJ2-5 | TRBV27 | - | - | TGTGCCAGCAGTTTTAAAAGCAAGGAGACCCAGTACTTC | CASSFKSKETQYF
TRBJ2-1 | TRBV10-3 | TRBD2 | once | TGTGCCATCAGTGAGAAAGGACTAGCGGTATACAATGAGCAGTTCTTC | CAISEKGLAVYNEQFF
TRBJ1-6 | TRBV10-3 | TRBD1 | - | TGTGCCATCAGTGAGTCGGGGACAGGTTTTCCACCCCTCCACTTT | CAISESGTGFPPLHF
TRBJ1-1 | TRBV12-3/TRBV12-4 | TRBD1 | - | TGTGCCAGCAGTTCAGACAGGGGCACTGAAGCTTTCTTT | CASSSDRGTEAFF
TRBJ1-5 | TRBV30 | TRBD1 | - | TGTGCCTGGAGTACAGGGGGCAGTCAGCCCCAGCATTTT | CAWSTGGSQPQHF
TRBJ2-2 | TRBV7-9 | TRBD1 | - | TGTGCCAGCAGCTTTCTTCAGGACAGGGCGAACACCGGGGAGCTGTTTTTT | CASSFLQDRANTGELFF
TRBJ2-6 | TRBV6-5 | - | - | TGTGCCAGCAGTTACGCCGGGTCTGGGGCCAACGTCCTGACTTTC | CASSYAGSGANVLTF
TRBJ1-1 | TRBV5-6 | - | - | TGTGCCAGCAGCTTTGGCAGGTCGGCTGAAGCTTTCTTT | CASSFGRSAEAFF
TRBJ2-3 | TRBV28 | TRBD2 | - | TGTGCCAGCAGCACAGGAGCGGGAGCATCAGATACGCAGTATTTT | CASSTGAGASDTQYF
TRBJ1-5 | TRBV4-1 | - | few | TGCGCCAGCAGCCACCAGTTGGAGCAGCCCCAGCATTTT | CASSHQLEQPQHF
TRBJ1-2 | TRBV3-1/TRBV3-2 | TRBD1 | many | TGTGCCAGCAGCCAAGTTGGACAGGGGGGAGGCTACACCTTC | CASSQVGQGGGYTF
TRBJ2-7 | TRBV5-1 | - | few | TGCGCCAGCAAGTTAGCTTCCTCCGGTGCCTACGAGCAGTACTTC | CASKLASSGAYEQYF
TRBJ2-1 | TRBV4-1 | - | - | TGCGCCAGCAGCAAAGGGGCGAAGTCCCAACAAGATGAGCAGTTCTTC | CASSKGAKSQQDEQFF
TRBJ2-2 | TRBV5-4 | - | few | TGTGCCAGCAGCTTGGGCGGCGGGAAGCTGCTAAACACCGGGGAGCTGTTTTTT | CASSLGGGKLLNTGELFF
TRBJ2-1 | TRBV4-1 | - | - | TGCGCCAGCAGCCAAGAGAGACTAGTTAACTCCAATGAGCAGTTCTTC | CASSQERLVNSNEQFF
TRBJ1-6 | TRBV7-9 | - | - | TGTGCCAGCAGCTCAAACTACAGGGATTCCCTCCACTTT | CASSSNYRDSLHF
TRBJ2-5 | TRBV2 | TRBD1 | - | TGTGCCAGCAGGACGGGACAGGGCTGGGAGACCCAGTACTTC | CASRTGQGWETQYF
TRBJ1-2 | TRBV5-6 | - | - | TGTGCCAGCAGCTTGGCCTCCTTTCGACAGCTTAACTATGGCTACACCTTC | CASSLASFRQLNYGYTF